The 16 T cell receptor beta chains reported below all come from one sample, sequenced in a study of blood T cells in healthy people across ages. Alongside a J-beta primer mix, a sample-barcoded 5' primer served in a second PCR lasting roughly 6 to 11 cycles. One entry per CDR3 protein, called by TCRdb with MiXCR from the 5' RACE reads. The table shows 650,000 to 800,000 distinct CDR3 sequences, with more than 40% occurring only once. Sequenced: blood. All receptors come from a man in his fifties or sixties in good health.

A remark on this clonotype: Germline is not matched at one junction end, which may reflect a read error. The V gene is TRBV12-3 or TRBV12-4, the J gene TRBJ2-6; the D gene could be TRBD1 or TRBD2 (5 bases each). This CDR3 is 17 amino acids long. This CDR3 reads CASSPGTASSEANVLTF. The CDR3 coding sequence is TGTGCCAGCAGTCCCGGGACCGCAAGCTCTGAGGCCAACGTCCTGACTTTC.

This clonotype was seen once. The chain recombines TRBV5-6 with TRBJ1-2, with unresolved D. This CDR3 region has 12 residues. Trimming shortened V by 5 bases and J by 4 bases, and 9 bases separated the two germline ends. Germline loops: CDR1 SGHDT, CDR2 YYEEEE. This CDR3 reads CASRSGFYGYTF. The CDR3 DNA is TGTGCCAGCAGGTCGGGCTTCTATGGCTACACCTTC.

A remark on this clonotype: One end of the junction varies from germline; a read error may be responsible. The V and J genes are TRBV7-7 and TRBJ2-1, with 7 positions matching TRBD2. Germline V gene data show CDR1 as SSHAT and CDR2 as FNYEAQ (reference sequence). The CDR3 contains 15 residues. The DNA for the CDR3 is TGTGCTAGCAGCTTAGGGAGCGGGGATTACAATGAGCAGTTCTTC. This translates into CASSLGSGDYNEQFF.

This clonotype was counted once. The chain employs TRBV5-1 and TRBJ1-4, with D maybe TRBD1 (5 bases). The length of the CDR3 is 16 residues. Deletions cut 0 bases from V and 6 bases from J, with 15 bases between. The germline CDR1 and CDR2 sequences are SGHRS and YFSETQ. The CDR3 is CASSLDPGPQDEKLFF. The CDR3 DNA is TGCGCCAGCAGCTTGGATCCGGGACCGCAAGATGAAAAACTGTTTTTT.

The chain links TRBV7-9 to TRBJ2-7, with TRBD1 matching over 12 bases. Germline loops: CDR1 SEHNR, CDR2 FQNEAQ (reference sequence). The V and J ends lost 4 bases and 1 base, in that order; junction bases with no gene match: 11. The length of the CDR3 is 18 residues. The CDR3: CASSSLGRGQGASYEQYF. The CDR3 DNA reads TGTGCCAGCAGCTCCTTAGGGCGGGGACAGGGGGCTTCCTACGAGCAGTACTTC.

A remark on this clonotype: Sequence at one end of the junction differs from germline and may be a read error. This CDR3 is CAISEGGQGAEVQYF. The CDR3 coding sequence is TGCGCCATCAGTGAGGGAGGGCAGGGGGCTGAGGTGCAGTACTTC. The chain recombines TRBV10-3 with TRBJ2-7; D possibly corresponds to TRBD1 (8 bases). Germline CDR1 and CDR2: ENHRY and SYGVKD. This CDR3 spans 15 amino acids.

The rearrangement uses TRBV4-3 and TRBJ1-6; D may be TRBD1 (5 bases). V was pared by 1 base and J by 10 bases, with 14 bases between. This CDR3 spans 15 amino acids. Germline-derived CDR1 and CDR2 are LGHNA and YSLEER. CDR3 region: CASSQGAGHGSPLHF. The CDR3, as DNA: TGCGCCAGCAGCCAAGGTGCGGGGCACGGCTCACCCCTCCACTTT.

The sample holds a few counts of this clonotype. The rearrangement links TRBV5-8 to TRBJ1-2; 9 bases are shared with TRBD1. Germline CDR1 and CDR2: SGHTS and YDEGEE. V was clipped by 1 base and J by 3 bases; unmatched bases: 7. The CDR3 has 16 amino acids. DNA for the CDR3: TGTGCCAGCAGCTTGTTAGGACAGGGGTACCACTATGGCTACACCTTC. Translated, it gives CASSLLGQGYHYGYTF.

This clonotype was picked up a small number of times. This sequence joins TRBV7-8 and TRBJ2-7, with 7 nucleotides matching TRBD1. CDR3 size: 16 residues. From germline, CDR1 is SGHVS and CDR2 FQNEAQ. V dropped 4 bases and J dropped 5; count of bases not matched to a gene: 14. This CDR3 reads CASSSAPDRVAHEQYF. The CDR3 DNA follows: TGTGCCAGCAGCTCAGCCCCAGACAGGGTTGCCCACGAGCAGTACTTC.

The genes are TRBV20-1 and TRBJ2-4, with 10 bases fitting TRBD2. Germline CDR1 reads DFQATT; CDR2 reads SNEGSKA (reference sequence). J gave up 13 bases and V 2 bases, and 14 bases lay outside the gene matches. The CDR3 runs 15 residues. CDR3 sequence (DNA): TGCAGTGCTAGACCCTACGGACTAGCGGACTACGGGCAGTACTTC. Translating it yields CSARPYGLADYGQYF.

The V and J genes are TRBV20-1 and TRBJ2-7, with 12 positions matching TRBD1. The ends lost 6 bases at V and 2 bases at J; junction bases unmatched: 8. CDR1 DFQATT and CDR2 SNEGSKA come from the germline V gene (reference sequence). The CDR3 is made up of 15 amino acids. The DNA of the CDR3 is TGCAGTGCGATTCCGGGACAGGGGGCCGCCTACGAGCAGTACTTC. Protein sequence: CSAIPGQGAAYEQYF.

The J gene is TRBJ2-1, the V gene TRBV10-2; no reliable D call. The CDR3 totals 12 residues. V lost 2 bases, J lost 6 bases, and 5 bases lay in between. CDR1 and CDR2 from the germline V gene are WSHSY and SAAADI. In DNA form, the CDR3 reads TGCGCCAGCAGTGAGGCCCGCAATGAGCAGTTCTTC. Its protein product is CASSEARNEQFF.

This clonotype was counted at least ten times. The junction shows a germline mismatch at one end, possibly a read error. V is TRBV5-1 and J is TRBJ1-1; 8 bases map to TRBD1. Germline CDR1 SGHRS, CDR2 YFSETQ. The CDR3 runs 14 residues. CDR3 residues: CASSPGTGNTEAFF. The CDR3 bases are TGTGCCAGCAGCCCCGGGACAGGGAACACTGAAGCTTTCTTT.

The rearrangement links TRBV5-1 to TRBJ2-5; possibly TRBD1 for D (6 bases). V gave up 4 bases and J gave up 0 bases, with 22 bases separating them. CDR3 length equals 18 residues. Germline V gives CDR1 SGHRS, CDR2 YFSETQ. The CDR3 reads CASSPESRQAAYQETQYF. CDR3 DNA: TGCGCCAGCAGCCCCGAATCACGACAGGCCGCGTACCAAGAGACCCAGTACTTC.

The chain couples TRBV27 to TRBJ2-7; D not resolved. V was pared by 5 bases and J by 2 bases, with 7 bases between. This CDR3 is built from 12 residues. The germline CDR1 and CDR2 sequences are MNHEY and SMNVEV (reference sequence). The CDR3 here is CASSRNTYEQYF. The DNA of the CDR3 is TGTGCCAGCAGTCGTAATACCTACGAGCAGTACTTC.

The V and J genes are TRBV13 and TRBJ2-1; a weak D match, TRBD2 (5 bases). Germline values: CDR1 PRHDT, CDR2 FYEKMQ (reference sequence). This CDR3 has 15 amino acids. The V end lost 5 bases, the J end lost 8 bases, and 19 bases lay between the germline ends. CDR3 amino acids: CASSIAGRAGDEQFF. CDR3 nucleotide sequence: TGTGCCAGCAGCATCGCCGGGCGGGCGGGCGATGAGCAGTTCTTC. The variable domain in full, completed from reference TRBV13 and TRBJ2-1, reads AAGVIQSPRHLIKEKRETATLKCYPIPRHDTVYWYQQGPGQDPQFLISFYEKMQSDKGSIPDRFSAQQFSDYHSELNMSSLELGDSALYFCASSIAGRAGDEQFFGPGTRLTVL.